This T cell receptor (beta chain) originates from a study of shared clonotypes between healthy human individuals (dated by TCRdb to about 2020). Regarding the complete study: Three men and two women, aged 18 to 49 years, made up the cohort. Blood TCR repertoires of four to six healthy adults were deeply sequenced to estimate repertoire size and the extent of clonotype sharing between individuals. For each donor, CD4 naive and CD4 memory were each run on three plates, CD8 naive on two plates, and CD8 memory on one plate. Libraries were prepared and TCR repertoires were sequenced by different laboratories using diverse techniques, in order to increase sequencing depth and limit assay-specific biases. Leukapheresis yielded between about 0.8 and 8.9 billion PBMCs per donor.

Using the deep immunoSEQ assay, multiplex PCR amplified TCR CDR3 regions from genomic DNA. Extracted genomic DNA from each cell subset was distributed evenly across all wells of several immunoSEQ 96-well plates, and each plate was treated as a replicate. For sorted subsets, approximately 200 ng of genomic DNA, equivalent to 30,000 or so T cell genomes, went into each replicate PCR. Purified libraries were measured with a Qubit 3.0 fluorometer, size-checked on a Bioanalyzer 2100, and measured again with the KAPA Library Quantification kit. Every immunoSEQ 96-well plate was sequenced on a dedicated single-read 150-cycle Illumina NextSeq 550 flow cell. The published analysis was carried out like this. Because only junctional sequences without quality scores were contained in the immunoSEQ output, filtering matching that applied to full-length reads could not be performed. Sequences were annotated with PyIR, a Python wrapper for IgBLAST v1.9, and V/J genes and CDR3 were assigned using IMGT germline references. Any read was removed if the V/J assignment was weak (E-value above 1e-6), the CDR3 was missing, or the read contained stop codons, out-of-frame junctions, or ambiguous translated residues. V3J clonotypes were defined as sequences sharing the same inferred V gene, J gene, and CDR3 amino acid sequence. To compute the percentage overlap between repertoires, the number of shared unique clonotypes was divided by the size of the smaller repertoire. RTK rarefaction, the Chao1 estimator, and Recon v2.1 estimates of unobserved clonotypes were used to assess repertoire richness. For all TCRbeta clonotypes obtained by the gDNA method from four donors, generation probabilities were computed with OLGA. Sourced from immuneACCESS, this table was stored by TCRdb with only in-frame sequences that have V and J called. A share of the clones is absent; for the studies checked, an unresolved V gene accounts for under half, and the remainder has no known explanation. V, J and clone size are those of that table, while D and trimming were read from the DNA. The sample includes 2 million or so clones, with approximately 94% observed a single time. The ten largest clones add up to 1% to 1.3% of the sample.

Points the paper makes about the study in general: Incomplete sequencing was indicated by rarefaction of sorted-subset datasets, despite the large sequencing depth. Estimated clonotype richness was generally larger for naive than for memory subsets. The small number of donors limited the genetic and exposure-history diversity represented. Sampling was restricted to blood, and TCR repertoires in tissues likely differ from the TCR repertoires found in blood. Across four donors, around 5.4% of naive CD4, over 3% of naive CD8, 2.3% of memory CD4, and approximately 0.4% of memory CD8 clonotypes were shared. Based on pairwise subsampling, the degree of clonotype sharing among donors was expected to be affected by sequencing depth. Higher generation probabilities were observed for clonotypes shared by all four sorted-subset donors than for non-shared clonotypes.

Worth noting for this clone: This clone's antigen is unknown. No quality values exist for individual bases; no much larger clone is one base distant.

Trimmed from V: 7 bases; trimmed from J: 5 bases; junction bases lacking a gene match: 4. The CDR3 has 12 amino acids, counting the end cysteine and phenylalanine. The CDR3 DNA has 36 bases and is translated from base 1. The CDR1 and CDR2 encoded by the germline V gene (reference sequence) are MNHEY and SMNVEV. CD8 naive samples were CD45RO-negative cells positively selected for CCR7, giving a CD45RA+CCR7+ population that excluded TemRA cells. Healthy HIV-negative adults with no recently reported acute infections or vaccinations were included as donors. Every donor was a Caucasian adult living in Nashville, Tennessee, USA. After blood collection by leukapheresis, PBMCs were isolated using Ficoll-Histopaque density gradient centrifugation and then cryopreserved in the vapor phase of liquid nitrogen. Analytical flow cytometry was used to check the purity and quantity of each magnetically sorted T cell population. Genomic DNA was isolated from every sorted fraction and measured by UV absorbance on a Nanodrop 2000c.

The rearrangement joined TRBV27 to TRBJ1-1; 7 central bases correspond to TRBD1. The receptor was derived from a man younger than 30 in good health. Input material: naive CD8+ T cells sorted from blood. Taken with the paper, the label for cell subset or site translates to: CD45RA+CCR7+. This receptor carries the CDR3 CASKGAGTEAFF. At the DNA level, the sequence is TGTGCCAGCAAGGGGGCTGGGACTGAAGCTTTCTTT.